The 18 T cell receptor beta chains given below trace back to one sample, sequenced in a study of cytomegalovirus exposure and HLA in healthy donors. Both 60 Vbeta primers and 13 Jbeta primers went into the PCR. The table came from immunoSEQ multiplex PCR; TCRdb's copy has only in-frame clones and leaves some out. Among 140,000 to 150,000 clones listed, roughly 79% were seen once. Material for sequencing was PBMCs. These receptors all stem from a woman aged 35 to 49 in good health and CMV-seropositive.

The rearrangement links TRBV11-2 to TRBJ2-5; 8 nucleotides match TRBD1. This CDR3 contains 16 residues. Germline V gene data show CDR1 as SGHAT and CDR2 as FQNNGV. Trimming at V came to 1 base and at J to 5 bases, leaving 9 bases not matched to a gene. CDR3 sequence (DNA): TGTGCCAGCAGCTTAGTTGGGTCAGGGGGCGAGGAGACCCAGTACTTC. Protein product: CASSLVGSGGEETQYF.

In DNA form, the CDR3 reads TGTGCCAGCAGTGCCGGGACAGTCAACACTGAAGCTTTCTTT. Residues: CASSAGTVNTEAFF. The chain has TRBV2 and TRBJ1-1; 7 bases map to TRBD1. V was clipped by 4 bases and J by 2 bases; unmatched bases: 4. The CDR3 is made up of 14 amino acids. CDR1 and CDR2 (germline): SNHLY, FYNNEI.

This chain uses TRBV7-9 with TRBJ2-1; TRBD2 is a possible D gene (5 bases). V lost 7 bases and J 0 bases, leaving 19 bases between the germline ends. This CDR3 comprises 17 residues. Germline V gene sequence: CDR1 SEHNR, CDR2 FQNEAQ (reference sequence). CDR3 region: CASTTSLAKSSYNEQFF. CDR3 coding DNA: TGTGCCAGCACCACCTCATTAGCGAAAAGCTCCTACAATGAGCAGTTCTTC.

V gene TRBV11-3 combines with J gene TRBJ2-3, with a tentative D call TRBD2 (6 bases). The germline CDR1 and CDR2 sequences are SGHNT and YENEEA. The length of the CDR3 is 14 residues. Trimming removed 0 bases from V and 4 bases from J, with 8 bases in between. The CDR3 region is CASSLDGTPDTQYF. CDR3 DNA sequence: TGTGCCAGCAGCTTAGATGGGACTCCAGATACGCAGTATTTT.

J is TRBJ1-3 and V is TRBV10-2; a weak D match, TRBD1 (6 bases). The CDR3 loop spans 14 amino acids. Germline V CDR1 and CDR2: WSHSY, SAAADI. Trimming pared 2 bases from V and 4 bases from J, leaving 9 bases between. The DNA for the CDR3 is TGCGCCAGCAGTGAGACAGGGTCGGGAAACACCATATATTTT. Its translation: CASSETGSGNTIYF.

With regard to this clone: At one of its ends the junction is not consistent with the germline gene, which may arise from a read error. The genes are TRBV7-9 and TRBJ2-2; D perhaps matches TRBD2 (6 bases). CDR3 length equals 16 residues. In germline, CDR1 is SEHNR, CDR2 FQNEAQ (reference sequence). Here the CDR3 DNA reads TGTGCCAGCAGCTTAGGACGGTTCGCGAACACCGGGGGGCTGTTTTTT. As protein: CASSLGRFANTGGLFF.

The CDR3 coding sequence is TGTGCCAGCAGCACCAAGCGGACAGGGGAAGCCTACGAGCAGTACTTC. This codes for CASSTKRTGEAYEQYF. The V and J genes are TRBV7-9 and TRBJ2-7; TRBD1 matches 9 bases. V shed 5 bases, J shed 2 bases, and the junction held 10 bases outside the gene matches. This CDR3 region has 16 residues. CDR1 SEHNR and CDR2 FQNEAQ come from the germline V gene (reference sequence).

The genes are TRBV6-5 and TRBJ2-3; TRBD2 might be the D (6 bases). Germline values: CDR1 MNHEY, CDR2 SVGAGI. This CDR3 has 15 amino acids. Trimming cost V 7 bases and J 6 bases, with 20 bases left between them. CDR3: CASNRRDSQGDTQYF. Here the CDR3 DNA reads TGTGCCAGCAATAGACGGGACTCCCAAGGGGATACGCAGTATTTT.

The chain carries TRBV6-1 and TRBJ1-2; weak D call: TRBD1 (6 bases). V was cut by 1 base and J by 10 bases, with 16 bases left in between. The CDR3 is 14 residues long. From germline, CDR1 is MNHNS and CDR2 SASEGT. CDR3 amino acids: CASSEEYRVLDYTF. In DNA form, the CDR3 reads TGTGCCAGCAGTGAAGAGTACAGGGTGCTCGACTACACCTTC.

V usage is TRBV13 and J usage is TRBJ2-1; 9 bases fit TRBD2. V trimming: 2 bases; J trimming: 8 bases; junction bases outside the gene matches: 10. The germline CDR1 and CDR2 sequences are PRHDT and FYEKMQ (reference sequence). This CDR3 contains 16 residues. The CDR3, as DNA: TGTGCCAGCAGCTTAATTCGTCTAGCGGGGTTAGATGAGCAGTTCTTC. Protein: CASSLIRLAGLDEQFF.

CDR3 sequence: CASSYSGRGSGTEAFF. CDR3 in DNA: TGTGCCAGCAGTTACTCCGGAAGGGGGTCCGGCACTGAAGCTTTCTTT. This sequence joins TRBV6-5 and TRBJ1-1, with D possibly matching TRBD1 (6 bases). The CDR3 is 16 residues long. Germline lookup yields CDR1 MNHEY and CDR2 SVGAGI. Trimming stripped 0 bases from V and 4 bases from J, with 15 bases between.

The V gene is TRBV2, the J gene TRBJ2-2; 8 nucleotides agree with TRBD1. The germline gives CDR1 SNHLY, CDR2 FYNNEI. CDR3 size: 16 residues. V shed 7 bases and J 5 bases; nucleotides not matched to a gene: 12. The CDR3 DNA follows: TGTGCCAGCACGGTGGGGTGGACAGGGTATACCGGGGAGCTGTTTTTT. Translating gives CASTVGWTGYTGELFF. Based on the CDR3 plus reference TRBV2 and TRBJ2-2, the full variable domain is EPEVTQTPSHQVTQMGQEVILRCVPISNHLYFYWYRQILGQKVEFLVSFYNNEISEKSEIFDDQFSVERPDGSNFTLKIRSTKLEDSAMYFCASTVGWTGYTGELFFGEGSRLTVL.

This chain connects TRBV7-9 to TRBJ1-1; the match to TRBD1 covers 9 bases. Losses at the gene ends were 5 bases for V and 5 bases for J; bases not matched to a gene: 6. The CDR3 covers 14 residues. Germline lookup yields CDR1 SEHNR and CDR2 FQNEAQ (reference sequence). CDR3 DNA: TGTGCCAGCAGCACCGGACAGGGGAGAACTGAAGCTTTCTTT. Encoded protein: CASSTGQGRTEAFF.

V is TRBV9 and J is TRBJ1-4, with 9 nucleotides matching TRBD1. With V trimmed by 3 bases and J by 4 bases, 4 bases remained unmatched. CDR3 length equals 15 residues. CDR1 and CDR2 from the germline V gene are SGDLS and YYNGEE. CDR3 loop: CASSGTGGSNEKLFF. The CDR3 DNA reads TGTGCCAGCAGCGGAACAGGGGGCAGTAATGAAAAACTGTTTTTT.

CDR3 sequence: CASSYSLDRDTGELFF. Here the CDR3 DNA reads TGTGCCAGCAGTTACTCCCTGGACAGAGACACCGGGGAGCTGTTTTTT. This chain uses TRBV6-5 with TRBJ2-2, with TRBD1 as a possible D gene (6 bases). Germline V CDR1 and CDR2: MNHEY, SVGAGI. The germline V and J ends were trimmed by 0 bases and 3 bases, with 11 bases remaining between them. CDR3 size: 16 residues.

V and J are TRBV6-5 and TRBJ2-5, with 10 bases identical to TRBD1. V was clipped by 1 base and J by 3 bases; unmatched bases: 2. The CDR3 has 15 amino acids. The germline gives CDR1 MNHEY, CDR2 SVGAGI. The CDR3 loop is CASSYFGTGEETQYF. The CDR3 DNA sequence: TGTGCCAGCAGTTACTTCGGGACAGGGGAAGAGACCCAGTACTTC.

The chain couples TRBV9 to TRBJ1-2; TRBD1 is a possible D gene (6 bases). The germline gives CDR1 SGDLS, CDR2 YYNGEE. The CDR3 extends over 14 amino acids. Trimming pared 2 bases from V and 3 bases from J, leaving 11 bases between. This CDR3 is CASSVPDSDYGYTF. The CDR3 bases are TGTGCCAGCAGCGTCCCGGACAGCGACTATGGCTACACCTTC.

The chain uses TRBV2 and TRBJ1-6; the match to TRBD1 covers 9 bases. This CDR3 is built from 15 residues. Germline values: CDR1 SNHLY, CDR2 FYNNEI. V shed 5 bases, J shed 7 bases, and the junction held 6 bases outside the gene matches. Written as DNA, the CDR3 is TGTGCCAGCAGTCTACTGGGACAGGGCAATTCACCCCTCCACTTT. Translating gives CASSLLGQGNSPLHF.